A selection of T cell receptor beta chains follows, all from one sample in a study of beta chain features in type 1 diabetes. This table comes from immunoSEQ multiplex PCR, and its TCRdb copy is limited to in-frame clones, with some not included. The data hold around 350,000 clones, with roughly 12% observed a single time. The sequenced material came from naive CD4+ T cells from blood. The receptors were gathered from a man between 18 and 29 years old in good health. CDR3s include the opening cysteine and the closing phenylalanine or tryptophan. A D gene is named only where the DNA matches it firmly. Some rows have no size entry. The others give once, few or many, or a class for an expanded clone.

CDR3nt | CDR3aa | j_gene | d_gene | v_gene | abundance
TGTGCCAGCTCACCGTCCACGGGGACAGCTAACTATGGCTACACCTTC | CASSPSTGTANYGYTF | TRBJ1-2 | TRBD1 | TRBV18 | .
TGTGCCACCAGCTCCTTCGGGAGTCTCTACAATGAGCAGTTCTTC | CATSSFGSLYNEQFF | TRBJ2-1 | . | TRBV15 | few
TGTGCCAGCTCACCACTTCCAGGGCCGAACACTGAAGCTTTCTTT | CASSPLPGPNTEAFF | TRBJ1-1 | . | TRBV18 | .
TGTGCCAGCAGTGCGGCGGGCGAGCAGTACTTC | CASSAAGEQYF | TRBJ2-7 | . | TRBV28 | few
TGTGCCAGCAGTAGAGAGCGGGGGGCATCCTACGAGCAGTACTTC | CASSRERGASYEQYF | TRBJ2-7 | TRBD2 | TRBV7-2 | few
TGTGCCACCTCTACCGCGGGGACTAGCGGTTACGAGCAGTACTTC | CATSTAGTSGYEQYF | TRBJ2-7 | TRBD2 | TRBV19 | .
TGTGCCAGCAGCTTATACACAGATACGCAGTATTTT | CASSLYTDTQYF | TRBJ2-3 | . | TRBV7-2 | few
TGTGCCAGCAGCTCTACAGGGACCAATCAGCCCCAGCATTTT | CASSSTGTNQPQHF | TRBJ1-5 | . | TRBV7-2 | .
TGTGCCAGCAGTTCCCGGGACAGGGTCGAGCAGTACTTC | CASSSRDRVEQYF | TRBJ2-7 | TRBD1 | TRBV28 | .
TGTGCCAGCAGGAAATTGAGGGTGGTCTCAGATACGCAGTATTTT | CASRKLRVVSDTQYF | TRBJ2-3 | . | TRBV5-6 | .
TGTGCCAGCAGCGTAGAGGCTCGAGCGGAGACCCAGTACTTC | CASSVEARAETQYF | TRBJ2-5 | . | TRBV9 | few
TGTGCCAGCAGCCTAACCGGGACAGGGGCGGGGCAGCCCCAGCATTTT | CASSLTGTGAGQPQHF | TRBJ1-5 | TRBD1 | TRBV7-3 | few
TGTGCCAGCTCACCGGGACAGGGGAACACCGGGGAGCTGTTTTTT | CASSPGQGNTGELFF | TRBJ2-2 | TRBD1 | TRBV18 | .
TGTGCCACCCTGGACAGGGACGGACAGCCCCAGCATTTT | CATLDRDGQPQHF | TRBJ1-5 | TRBD1 | TRBV10-3 | few
TGTGCCAGCAGCTCCGGACTAGCGGGAGCAGCAGATACGCAGTATTTT | CASSSGLAGAADTQYF | TRBJ2-3 | TRBD2 | TRBV7-9 | .
TGTGCCAGCAGTTACATGCCCAGGGGGCTCACCGGGGAGCTGTTTTTT | CASSYMPRGLTGELFF | TRBJ2-2 | TRBD1 | TRBV6-6 | few
TGTGCCAGCAGTCAGACTGGGTACCAAGAGACCCAGTACTTC | CASSQTGYQETQYF | TRBJ2-5 | . | TRBV7-3 | .
TGTGCCTGGAAGGCCGGACTTGTCACTGAAGCTTTCTTT | CAWKAGLVTEAFF | TRBJ1-1 | . | TRBV30 | few